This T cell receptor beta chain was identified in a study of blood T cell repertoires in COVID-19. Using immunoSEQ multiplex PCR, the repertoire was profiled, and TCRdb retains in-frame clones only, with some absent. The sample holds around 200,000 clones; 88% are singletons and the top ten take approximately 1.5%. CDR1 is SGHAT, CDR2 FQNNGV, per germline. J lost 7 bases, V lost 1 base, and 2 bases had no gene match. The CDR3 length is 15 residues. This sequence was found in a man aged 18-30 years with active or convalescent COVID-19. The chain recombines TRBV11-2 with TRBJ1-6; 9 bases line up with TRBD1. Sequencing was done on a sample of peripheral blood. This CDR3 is CASSLGTGVNSPLHF. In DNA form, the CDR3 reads TGTGCCAGCAGCTTAGGGACAGGGGTCAATTCACCCCTCCACTTT. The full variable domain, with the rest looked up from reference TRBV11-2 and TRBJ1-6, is EAGVAQSPRYKIIEKRQSVAFWCNPISGHATLYWYQQILGQGPKLLIQFQNNGVVDDSQLPKDRFSAERLKGVDSTLKIQPAKLEDSAVYLCASSLGTGVNSPLHFGNGTRLTVT.